What follows are 5 T cell receptor beta chains derived from one specimen sequenced in a study of T cell responses to AZD1222 COVID-19 vaccine. Sequencing was performed with immunoSEQ multiplex PCR; in TCRdb, only in-frame clones are kept and a portion is missing. Of roughly 120,000 clones in the sample, more than 70% were seen once. The specimen was peripheral blood, collected 28 days after the second AZD1222 dose. Receptor source: an adult who received the AZD1222 COVID-19 vaccine.

The V call is TRBV7-2, the J call TRBJ1-4; TRBD1 agrees at 10 bases. From germline, CDR1 is SGHTA and CDR2 FQGNSA. V gave up 0 bases and J gave up 8 bases; unmatched junction bases: 3. The CDR3 contains 15 residues. CDR3 nucleotides: TGTGCCAGCAGCTTAGCCGGGACAGGGGTCGAAAAACTGTTTTTT. It yields the protein CASSLAGTGVEKLFF.

CDR3 in amino acids: CASSPGQSSTDTQYF. As DNA, the CDR3 is TGTGCCAGCAGCCCCGGACAGAGTAGCACAGATACGCAGTATTTT. The chain links TRBV7-8 to TRBJ2-3; tentatively, D is TRBD1 (6 bases). This CDR3 spans 15 amino acids. CDR1 and CDR2 (germline): SGHVS, FQNEAQ. V lost 5 bases, J lost 0 bases, and 12 bases lay in between.

This clone occurred a few times. The chain couples TRBV4-2 to TRBJ1-1; the D is unclear. CDR3 length equals 13 residues. Trimming left V 0 bases short and J 1 base short, with 3 bases between. Germline V gives CDR1 LGHNA, CDR2 YNFKEQ. CDR3 bases: TGTGCCAGCAGCCAAGACAAGAACACTGAAGCTTTCTTT. This translates into CASSQDKNTEAFF.

J is TRBJ1-5 and V is TRBV29-1, with a weak D call TRBD1 (5 bases). Germline CDR1 and CDR2: SQVTM and ANQGSEA. The CDR3 has 15 residues. V shed 4 bases and J shed 1 base, with 14 bases lying between them. CDR3 sequence: CSVAPGAGSNQPQHF. The CDR3 DNA reads as TGCAGCGTTGCCCCCGGGGCAGGGAGCAATCAGCCCCAGCATTTT. Full variable domain (missing parts from reference TRBV29-1 and TRBJ1-5): SAVISQKPSRDICQRGTSLTIQCQVDSQVTMMFWYRQQPGQSLTLIATANQGSEATYESGFVIDKFPISRPNLTFSTLTVSNMSPEDSSIYLCSVAPGAGSNQPQHFGDGTRLSIL.

The rearrangement uses TRBV23-1 and TRBJ1-5; D is possibly TRBD1 (5 bases). TRBV23-1 is assigned to the ORF class and has an uncertain function. Trimming took off 7 bases at V and 2 bases at J, with 15 bases between the two ends. The CDR3 sequence is 15 residues long. The CDR3 is CASTPGSIGNQPQHF. For the CDR3, the DNA is TGCGCCAGCACCCCAGGGAGTATTGGCAATCAGCCCCAGCATTTT.